A single sample gave rise to the 9 T cell receptor beta chains below, sequenced in a study of T cells in Graves' hyperthyroidism and ophthalmopathy. Amplified TCR beta CDR3 regions derived from RNA transcripts. TCR CDR3 regions were first amplified by RT-PCR with HTBI primers. TCRdb reanalysed the multiplex PCR reads using MiXCR and keeps one entry per CDR3 protein. The sample carries 560,000 or so distinct CDR3 sequences, roughly 50% recorded once. The sequenced sample consisted of peripheral blood or thyroid tissue (not recorded which). These receptors were taken from a woman aged 18-29 years with Graves' hyperthyroidism.

A few counts support this clonotype. The rearrangement links TRBV7-8 to TRBJ1-4, with 9 bases aligning to TRBD1. CDR3 length equals 15 residues. With V trimmed by 5 bases and J by 7 bases, 8 bases remained unmatched. Germline assignment: CDR1 SGHVS and CDR2 FQNEAQ. The CDR3 coding sequence is TGTGCCAGCAGCACCCCGGACAGGGGCGGTGAAAAACTGTTTTTT. Protein product: CASSTPDRGGEKLFF.

This clonotype has a handful of counts. The chain employs TRBV19 and TRBJ2-7, with D maybe TRBD2 (5 bases). The germline V gene has CDR1 LNHDA and CDR2 SQIVND (reference sequence). This CDR3 region has 14 residues. The ends were cut back, 3 bases at V and 2 bases at J, with 11 bases in the middle. CDR3 bases: TGTGCCAGTAGTATTGGCCCCGGGACCTACGAGCAGTACTTC. It yields the protein CASSIGPGTYEQYF.

This clonotype has only a few counts. The chain combines TRBV7-2 with TRBJ1-3; possibly TRBD1 for D (5 bases). Trimming removed 4 bases from V and 0 bases from J, with 10 bases in between. The CDR3 is 15 residues long. Germline assignment: CDR1 SGHTA and CDR2 FQGNSA. The CDR3: CASSSDSGSGNTIYF. The CDR3 nucleotides are TGTGCCAGCAGCTCAGACAGCGGCTCTGGAAACACCATATATTTT. Using reference TRBV7-2 and TRBJ1-3 for the parts outside the CDR3, the full variable domain is GAGVSQSPSNKVTEKGKDVELRCDPISGHTALYWYRQSLGQGLEFLIYFQGNSAPDKSGLPSDRFSAERTGGSVSTLTIQRTQQEDSAVYLCASSSDSGSGNTIYFGEGSWLTVV.

There are many counts of this clonotype. J is TRBJ1-2 and V is TRBV7-2, with D unresolved. V lost 5 bases and J 8 bases, leaving 18 bases between the germline ends. Germline V gene lookup returns CDR1 SGHTA and CDR2 FQGNSA. This CDR3 has 14 residues. The CDR3 nucleotides are TGTGCCAGCAGCCGTACATGGACTGCCCTGGGCTACACCTTC. Encoded protein: CASSRTWTALGYTF.

The gene calls are TRBV20-1 and TRBJ1-6; 8 bases fit TRBD1. Germline CDR1 and CDR2: DFQATT and SNEGSKA (reference sequence). Trimming took 5 bases from V and 7 from J; bases not matched to a gene: 7. The length of the CDR3 is 14 residues. The CDR3 nucleotides read TGCAGTGCTGCCCGGACAGGGCGAAATTCACCCCTCCACTTT. Its translation: CSAARTGRNSPLHF.

The chain recombines TRBV2 with TRBJ1-2; no firm D call. V was pared by 8 bases and J by 5 bases, with 12 bases between. This CDR3 region has 12 residues. From germline, CDR1 is SNHLY and CDR2 FYNNEI. This CDR3 reads CASGGRRYGYTF. In nucleotides, the CDR3 is TGTGCCAGCGGCGGCAGGAGATATGGCTACACCTTC. Drawing the rest from reference TRBV2 and TRBJ1-2, the complete variable domain is EPEVTQTPSHQVTQMGQEVILRCVPISNHLYFYWYRQILGQKVEFLVSFYNNEISEKSEIFDDQFSVERPDGSNFTLKIRSTKLEDSAMYFCASGGRRYGYTFGSGTRLTVV.

The chain combines TRBV29-1 with TRBJ2-7; 9 bases map to TRBD2. CDR1 and CDR2 (germline): SQVTM, ANQGSEA. The trim removed 8 bases at V and 2 bases at J, leaving 13 bases unmatched. This CDR3 region has 15 residues. Written as DNA, the CDR3 is TGCAGCCAAGGCGTACGGGTAGCGGGAGCCTACGAGCAGTACTTC. As protein: CSQGVRVAGAYEQYF.

This chain uses TRBV7-6 with TRBJ2-7; the D call may be TRBD1 or TRBD2 (5 bases each). The CDR3 length is 16 residues. Trimming took 4 bases from V and 4 from J, leaving 20 bases between them. The germline V gene has CDR1 SGHVS and CDR2 FNYEAQ. The CDR3 DNA is TGTGCCAGCAGCTCGCCCGGGACCCATTACGTGTACGAGCAGTACTTC. Its protein is CASSSPGTHYVYEQYF. The variable domain in full, completed from reference TRBV7-6 and TRBJ2-7, reads GAGVSQSPRYKVTKRGQDVALRCDPISGHVSLYWYRQALGQGPEFLTYFNYEAQQDKSGLPNDRFSAERPEGSISTLTIQRTEQRDSAMYRCASSSPGTHYVYEQYFGPGTRLTVT.

This clonotype was counted many times. The CDR3 loop is CAISESETLSYEQYF. Written as DNA, the CDR3 is TGTGCCATCAGTGAGTCGGAGACTTTGTCCTACGAGCAGTACTTC. The chain recombines TRBV10-3 with TRBJ2-7; no firm D call. The CDR3 has 15 amino acids. Looked up from germline, CDR1 is ENHRY and CDR2 is SYGVKD. Between the trimmed V and J ends, which lost 0 bases and 1 base, there was a span of 10 bases.